A selection of T cell receptor beta chains follows, all from one sample in a study of blood T cell repertoires in COVID-19. Repertoires were generated with immunoSEQ multiplex PCR, while TCRdb's copy carries only in-frame clones and drops some. This table holds roughly 62,000 clones, approximately 86% found once. Sequenced material: peripheral blood. The origin of the receptors is a human donor with acute or convalescent COVID-19. The donor label of this sample is uncertain. Both conserved end residues are part of each CDR3. The order of the fields is V gene, clone size, D gene, J gene, CDR3 DNA, CDR3 protein. D genes are given only for firm matches. Clone sizes are given selectively: once, few, many, or a class where the clone is expanded.

V: TRBV19
size: once
D: .
J: TRBJ2-5
DNA: TGTGCCAGTAGCACCCTGACTAGTGTTATACAAGAGACCCAGTACTTC
CDR3: CASSTLTSVIQETQYF

V: TRBV19
size: .
D: .
J: TRBJ1-5
DNA: TGTGCCAGTAGGACGGACATAAATCAGCCCCAGCATTTT
CDR3: CASRTDINQPQHF

V: TRBV6-5
size: .
D: .
J: TRBJ2-5
DNA: TGTGCCAGCAGTAGTGAAGGGGACTCGCAAGAGACCCAGTACTTC
CDR3: CASSSEGDSQETQYF

V: TRBV6-5
size: .
D: TRBD1
J: TRBJ1-2
DNA: TGTGCCAGCAGCCGGGACAGCTTGGCTGGCTACACCTTC
CDR3: CASSRDSLAGYTF

V: TRBV21-1
size: .
D: .
J: TRBJ1-5
DNA: TGTGCCAGCAGCAAAGATACGGGGACAGGGGGCCAGCCCCAGCATTTT
CDR3: CASSKDTGTGGQPQHF

V: TRBV4-2
size: .
D: TRBD1
J: TRBJ2-1
DNA: TGTGCCAGCAGCCAAGCGTTTATTACTGTGACAGGGGCCGACAATGAGCAGTTCTTC
CDR3: CASSQAFITVTGADNEQFF

V: TRBV2
size: .
D: TRBD1
J: TRBJ2-2
DNA: TGTGCCAGCAGTGAAGCGCTTAAAGGGAACAGGGGGAACACCGGGGAGCTGTTTTTT
CDR3: CASSEALKGNRGNTGELFF

V: TRBV7-8
size: .
D: .
J: TRBJ2-1
DNA: TGTGCCAGCAGTCGCGGGTCACGTAGGCGTTACAATGAGCAGTTCTTC
CDR3: CASSRGSRRRYNEQFF

V: TRBV5-6
size: .
D: .
J: TRBJ1-1
DNA: TGTGCCAGCAGCTTCCAACAGGGCTTCATGAACACTGAAGCTTTCTTT
CDR3: CASSFQQGFMNTEAFF

V: TRBV28
size: .
D: TRBD1
J: TRBJ1-5
DNA: TGTGCCAGCCTGATATCGTTACAGGGGGGTCAGCCCCAGCATTTT
CDR3: CASLISLQGGQPQHF

V: TRBV6-6
size: .
D: .
J: TRBJ2-5
DNA: TGTGCCAGCAGTTACCACAGGGAGTTTGAGACCCAGTACTTC
CDR3: CASSYHREFETQYF

V: TRBV14
size: .
D: TRBD1
J: TRBJ1-4
DNA: TGTGCCAGCAGCCGCTTCCAGGGGGCAACTAATGAAAAACTGTTTTTT
CDR3: CASSRFQGATNEKLFF

V: TRBV19
size: once
D: TRBD1
J: TRBJ1-4
DNA: TGTGCCAGTAGTACGACCACAGGGGGGACTAATGAAAAACTGTTTTTT
CDR3: CASSTTTGGTNEKLFF

V: TRBV5-1
size: .
D: .
J: TRBJ2-2
DNA: TGCGCCAGCAGCTTCTGGGGGCAGGGCGGGGAGCTGTTTTTT
CDR3: CASSFWGQGGELFF

V: TRBV19
size: .
D: TRBD1
J: TRBJ1-5
DNA: TGTGCCAGTCGGAGACAGGGTAAGAATCAGCCCCAGCATTTT
CDR3: CASRRQGKNQPQHF

V: TRBV7-2
size: .
D: TRBD1
J: TRBJ2-5
DNA: TGTGCCAGCAGCTACCCAGACAGGGCCGAGACCCAGTACTTC
CDR3: CASSYPDRAETQYF

V: TRBV5-6
size: .
D: .
J: TRBJ1-2
DNA: TGTGCCAGCAGCTTGGCCGAGCGTGGCTACACCTTC
CDR3: CASSLAERGYTF

V: TRBV19
size: .
D: TRBD1
J: TRBJ2-5
DNA: TGTGCCAGTAGTATAGGAGCAGCAGGGGGCGCTTTCGAGACCCAGTACTTC
CDR3: CASSIGAAGGAFETQYF

V: TRBV27
size: .
D: TRBD2
J: TRBJ2-3
DNA: TGTGCCAGCAGTCGGGAGAAACTAGCGGGGTACACAGATACGCAGTATTTT
CDR3: CASSREKLAGYTDTQYF

V: TRBV20-1
size: .
D: TRBD1
J: TRBJ2-3
DNA: TGCAGTACGACAGGGTACCCGCAGTATTTT
CDR3: CSTTGYPQYF

V: TRBV7-2
size: .
D: TRBD1
J: TRBJ1-5
DNA: TGTGCCAGCAGCTTATCCGGACAGGTCAATCAGCCCCAGCATTTT
CDR3: CASSLSGQVNQPQHF

V: TRBV11-2
size: .
D: .
J: TRBJ2-5
DNA: TGTGCCAGCAGCTCCCAGTACAGGGAAGAGACCCAGTACTTC
CDR3: CASSSQYREETQYF

V: TRBV12-3/TRBV12-4
size: .
D: .
J: TRBJ1-6
DNA: TGTGCCAACTTATCCGTCTCACCCCTCCACTTT
CDR3: CANLSVSPLHF

V: TRBV6-5
size: .
D: .
J: TRBJ2-6
DNA: TGTGCCAGCAGTTACTCGCGCAGGGTTGGGGCCAACGTCCTGACTTTC
CDR3: CASSYSRRVGANVLTF

V: TRBV6-5
size: .
D: .
J: TRBJ2-3
DNA: TGTGCCAGCAGAAACTTCGTACAGGATACGCAGTATTTT
CDR3: CASRNFVQDTQYF

V: TRBV28
size: .
D: .
J: TRBJ1-4
DNA: TGTGCCAGCAGCGTACAGGGAACTAATGAAAAACTGTTTTTT
CDR3: CASSVQGTNEKLFF